Below, one T cell receptor (beta chain) is given with its context. Antigen specificity is unknown. This record comes from a study of cytomegalovirus exposure and HLA in healthy donors. Study results and caveats: Data from an earlier analysis indicated that most TCR beta V segments were productive either about 90% or about 30% of the time. Immune exposure was documented only through CMV serostatus. Accurate prediction of HLA-A and HLA-B alleles (for most subjects) was reportedly achieved from TCR beta sequences.

The CDR3 extends over 14 amino acids. The germline V gene has CDR1 MNHNS and CDR2 SASEGT. Trimming cost V 4 bases and J 1 base, with 10 bases left between them. 60 Vbeta and 13 Jbeta primers were used in PCR. Sequencing was performed with immunoSEQ multiplex PCR; in TCRdb, only in-frame clones are kept and a portion is missing. Of over 100,000 clones listed, approximately 82% are singletons. Sequencing was carried out using PBMCs. The sequence was collected from a female donor in good health and CMV-seronegative. This chain connects TRBV6-1 to TRBJ1-1; D not resolved. The CDR3 reads CASSVRRGNTEAFF. The DNA of the CDR3 is TGTGCCAGCAGTGTAAGGCGGGGGAACACTGAAGCTTTCTTT.